These T cell receptor beta chains were read from a single sample in a study of blood T cell repertoires in COVID-19. This table comes from immunoSEQ multiplex PCR, and its TCRdb copy is limited to in-frame clones, with some not included. The sample lists approximately 52,000 clones, 75% to 90% occurring once. Material for sequencing was peripheral blood. All receptors derive from a man in his 60s with acute or convalescent COVID-19. Each CDR3 is given with its conserved first and last residue. The D gene is left open where the match is weak. Some rows have no size entry. The others give once, few or many, or a class for an expanded clone.

>-|TRBV7-9|TRBJ2-5|once
CASSLGGLRWFETQYF
TGTGCCAGCAGCTTAGGAGGCCTAAGGTGGTTTGAGACCCAGTACTTC
>-|TRBV24-1|TRBJ2-1|-
CATGPGTLSNEQFF
TGTGCCACCGGTCCCGGGACACTAAGTAATGAGCAGTTCTTC
>TRBD1|TRBV5-1|TRBJ2-3|-
CASSHGDSLTDTQYF
TGCGCCAGCAGCCATGGGGACAGCCTCACAGATACGCAGTATTTT
>-|TRBV3-1/TRBV3-2|TRBJ2-7|-
CASSQEGGEQYF
TGTGCCAGCAGCCAAGAAGGGGGAGAGCAGTACTTC
>-|TRBV6-2/TRBV6-3|TRBJ2-1|once
CASSYKELEQFF
TGTGCCAGCAGTTACAAGGAGCTGGAGCAGTTCTTC
>-|TRBV19|TRBJ2-7|-
CASSLGLSGSEQYF
TGTGCCAGTAGTCTGGGCCTGAGTGGGAGCGAGCAGTACTTC
>TRBD1|TRBV6-5|TRBJ2-2|-
CASRAGTGSTGELFF
TGTGCCAGCAGAGCCGGGACAGGGAGCACCGGGGAGCTGTTTTTT
>-|TRBV19|TRBJ2-7|-
CASSSRGNYEQYF
TGTGCCAGTAGCTCCCGGGGGAACTACGAGCAGTACTTC
>TRBD1|TRBV28|TRBJ2-7|few
CASSLPLGTGVSLHYEQYF
TGTGCCAGCAGTTTACCCCTCGGGACAGGGGTTTCCCTTCACTACGAGCAGTACTTC
>TRBD2|TRBV19|TRBJ2-7|-
CASSHGGSVYEQYF
TGTGCCAGCAGTCACGGCGGGAGCGTTTACGAGCAGTACTTC
>-|TRBV6-5|TRBJ1-2|-
CASRILTGYGYTF
TGTGCCAGCAGGATACTTACAGGGTATGGCTACACCTTC
>-|TRBV5-5|TRBJ1-5|-
CASSSTEYSNQPQHF
TGTGCCAGCAGCTCGACAGAGTATAGCAATCAGCCCCAGCATTTT
>-|TRBV2|TRBJ2-5|few
CASSPGSIETQYF
TGTGCCAGCAGTCCGGGGTCAATAGAGACCCAGTACTTC
>-|TRBV4-2|TRBJ1-4|-
CASSAQGSRNEKLFF
TGTGCCAGCAGCGCGCAGGGGTCCCGGAATGAAAAACTGTTTTTT
>TRBD2|TRBV7-2|TRBJ2-3|-
CASSLRTSGRADTQYF
TGTGCCAGCAGCCTACGGACTAGCGGGAGGGCGGATACGCAGTATTTT
>-|TRBV19|TRBJ2-2|-
CASSIEGGVVTGELFF
TGTGCCAGTAGTATAGAGGGCGGGGTAGTCACCGGGGAGCTGTTTTTT
>-|TRBV11-3|TRBJ1-1|-
CASKDRNTEAFF
TGTGCCAGCAAAGACAGAAACACTGAAGCTTTCTTT
>TRBD1|TRBV5-1|TRBJ1-4|-
CASSLQGEKLFF
TGCGCCAGCAGCTTACAGGGGGAAAAACTGTTTTTT
>TRBD1|TRBV29-1|TRBJ2-5|-
CSAQTGTWTQYF
TGCAGCGCTCAGACAGGGACGTGGACCCAGTACTTC
>-|TRBV28|TRBJ1-4|-
CASNGGIEKLFF
TGTGCCAGCAATGGAGGAATCGAAAAACTGTTTTTT
>TRBD1|TRBV19|TRBJ1-5|few
CASSPDRVGGQPQHF
TGTGCCAGTAGTCCTGACAGGGTAGGAGGACAGCCCCAGCATTTT
>-|TRBV27|TRBJ1-2|-
CASSLSRGGGYGYTF
TGTGCCAGCAGTTTATCGAGAGGGGGTGGTTACGGCTACACCTTC
>-|TRBV6-6|TRBJ2-7|once
CATLDSSSYEQYF
TGTGCCACCCTGGACAGTTCCTCCTACGAGCAGTACTTC
>-|TRBV14|TRBJ1-2|-
CASSQDHIPGLRGYTF
TGTGCCAGCAGCCAAGATCACATTCCAGGGCTTAGAGGCTACACCTTC
>TRBD2|TRBV5-1|TRBJ2-1|few
CASTFRAPGGQLAGESRADEQFF
TGCGCCAGCACCTTCCGAGCTCCAGGGGGCCAACTAGCGGGAGAATCTCGGGCGGATGAGCAGTTCTTC
>-|TRBV11-3|TRBJ2-3|-
CASSLFQGTDTQYF
TGTGCCAGCAGCTTATTTCAGGGGACAGATACGCAGTATTTT
>TRBD1|TRBV2|TRBJ1-6|-
CASSLDRDASPLHF
TGTGCCAGCAGTTTGGACAGGGATGCTTCACCCCTCCACTTT
>-|TRBV7-2|TRBJ1-2|-
CASSPAVNYGYTF
TGTGCCAGCAGCCCGGCGGTTAACTATGGCTACACCTTC
>TRBD2|TRBV27|TRBJ2-2|-
CASSPDQGGDTGELFF
TGTGCCAGCAGTCCAGATCAGGGAGGGGACACCGGGGAGCTGTTTTTT
>TRBD2|TRBV5-1|TRBJ2-2|-
CASSLAGVNTGELFF
TGCGCCAGCAGCCTAGCGGGAGTGAACACCGGGGAGCTGTTTTTT
>TRBD2|TRBV27|TRBJ2-3|few
CASSPQKGLAGRADTQYF
TGTGCCAGCAGTCCCCAAAAGGGCCTAGCGGGAAGGGCAGATACGCAGTATTTT
>-|TRBV6-5|TRBJ2-5|-
CASSYAGIPPETQYF
TGTGCCAGCAGTTACGCGGGAATTCCCCCGGAGACCCAGTACTTC
>TRBD1|TRBV5-1|TRBJ1-6|-
CASSLVGQAAPLHF
TGCGCCAGCAGCTTGGTAGGACAGGCTGCTCCCCTCCACTTT
>-|TRBV15|TRBJ1-4|once
CATSRQTATTNEKLFF
TGTGCCACCAGCAGACAAACAGCAACAACTAATGAAAAACTGTTTTTT
>TRBD1|TRBV18|TRBJ1-5|once
CASSPMSDRGGASGGNQPQHF
TGTGCCAGCTCACCGATGAGTGACAGGGGTGGTGCGTCTGGGGGCAATCAGCCCCAGCATTTT
>TRBD1|TRBV10-1|TRBJ1-1|-
CASSAGQGSAGAFF
TGCGCCAGCAGCGCGGGACAGGGGTCCGCGGGAGCTTTCTTT
>TRBD1|TRBV9|TRBJ1-4|-
CASSVGTGRPTNEKLFF
TGTGCCAGCAGCGTAGGGACAGGAAGACCAACTAATGAAAAACTGTTTTTT
>-|TRBV28|TRBJ2-2|-
CASSLFDRAGHTGELFF
TGTGCCAGCAGTTTATTCGATCGGGCAGGGCACACCGGGGAGCTGTTTTTT
>-|TRBV6-2/TRBV6-3|TRBJ1-5|-
CASSTRLGVPQQPQHF
TGTGCCAGCAGCACAAGGTTGGGAGTGCCCCAGCAGCCCCAGCATTTT
>-|TRBV7-8|TRBJ1-5|-
CASSLVGDQPQHF
TGTGCCAGCAGCTTAGTAGGGGATCAGCCCCAGCATTTT
>-|TRBV24-1|TRBJ2-7|-
CATDQGSHPYEQYF
TGTGCCACCGATCAGGGGAGTCACCCGTACGAGCAGTACTTC
>TRBD1|TRBV5-4|TRBJ2-1|-
CASSLGTGLFTEQFF
TGTGCCAGCAGCCTAGGGACAGGGCTTTTTACTGAGCAGTTCTTC
>-|TRBV2|TRBJ2-5|-
CASTESWETQYF
TGTGCCAGCACCGAGTCCTGGGAGACCCAGTACTTC
>TRBD1|TRBV7-9|TRBJ1-2|-
CASSAQTQGADGYTF
TGTGCCAGCAGCGCGCAGACACAGGGGGCAGATGGCTACACCTTC
>-|TRBV29-1|TRBJ2-1|-
CSVASGGGILYNEQFF
TGCAGCGTTGCCTCAGGGGGAGGAATACTGTACAATGAGCAGTTCTTC
>TRBD2|TRBV11-2|TRBJ2-7|-
CASSLDGTSGGPSSYEQYF
TGTGCCAGCAGCTTAGACGGGACTAGCGGGGGCCCGAGCTCCTACGAGCAGTACTTC
>TRBD2|TRBV7-8|TRBJ2-7|-
CASSLLAGGREQYF
TGTGCCAGCAGCTTACTAGCGGGAGGGCGCGAGCAGTACTTC
>TRBD1|TRBV28|TRBJ2-2|-
CASDRTGTGELFF
TGTGCCAGTGACAGGACAGGGACCGGGGAGCTGTTTTTT
>-|TRBV19|TRBJ1-1|-
CASSIAGASTEAFF
TGTGCCAGTAGTATAGCAGGGGCGAGCACTGAAGCTTTCTTT
>TRBD2|TRBV27|TRBJ2-3|-
CASLRTSGRLGDTQYF
TGTGCCAGCCTTAGGACTAGCGGGAGGTTAGGCGATACGCAGTATTTT
>-|TRBV5-1|TRBJ2-2|-
CASSPRQASTGELFF
TGCGCCAGCAGCCCCCGACAGGCTTCCACCGGGGAGCTGTTTTTT
>-|TRBV27|TRBJ1-4|-
CASSLGGTNEKLFF
TGTGCCAGCAGTTTGGGGGGGACTAATGAAAAACTGTTTTTT
>-|TRBV29-1|TRBJ1-2|-
CSVVPNSANYGYTF
TGCAGCGTTGTTCCGAATAGCGCTAACTATGGCTACACCTTC
>TRBD1|TRBV7-9|TRBJ2-7|-
CASSPQIGDRRTYEQYF
TGTGCCAGCAGCCCACAGATCGGGGACAGGCGAACCTACGAGCAGTACTTC
>-|TRBV28|TRBJ2-7|few
CASCGSLYEQYF
TGTGCATCCTGTGGTAGTCTATACGAGCAGTACTTC